This TCR beta chain is from a study of blood T cells in healthy people across ages. Using a J-beta primer mix together with a sample-barcoded 5' primer, a second PCR was run for roughly 6 to 11 cycles. Every cDNA molecule bore a tag from a template-switch adaptor containing 12 random nucleotides. Each CDR3 protein is one row after TCRdb ran MiXCR on the 5' RACE reads. Altogether roughly 560,000 distinct CDR3 sequences are present, 20% to 30% being singletons, with the ten largest covering roughly 10%. The sample was also linked to a second study, of T cells of mothers and their children.

Material for sequencing was blood. The receptor's source is a boy younger than 18 in good health.

The chain's CDR3 is CASREAGDPGNEQFF. The CDR3 DNA reads TGTGCCAGCAGAGAGGCCGGGGACCCTGGGAATGAGCAGTTCTTC. The rearrangement uses TRBV7-6 and TRBJ2-1; D possibly uses TRBD1 or TRBD2 (5 bases each). The CDR3 consists of 15 residues. V was trimmed by 6 bases and J by 7 bases, leaving 19 bases between them. Germline CDR1 reads SGHVS; CDR2 reads FNYEAQ.